This T cell receptor beta chain came from a study of Ad26.COV2.S vaccination and SARS-CoV-2 variants. V shed 5 bases and J 2 bases; nucleotides not matched to a gene: 5. The CDR3 extends over 14 amino acids. The germline CDR1 and CDR2 sequences are GTSNPN and SVGIG (reference sequence). Using immunoSEQ multiplex PCR, the repertoire was profiled, and TCRdb retains in-frame clones only, with some absent. In the table there are roughly 680,000 clones, 70% to 90% of which are singletons. Indicated treatment: around 19 received Ad26.COV2.S at low or high dose, single or two shots; 5 received placebo; per-sample allocation not given. Sampling was done on day 63 after the first vaccine or placebo injection. SARS-CoV-2 spike from the Wuhan strain was encoded by the vaccine, an Ad26 vector.

The chain joins TRBV30 to TRBJ2-7; 11 bases align to TRBD1. The clonotype originates from a person between 18 and 65 years old who received the Ad26.COV2.S COVID-19 vaccine or a placebo. This sample comprised peripheral blood, obtained in a trial of Ad26.COV2.S vaccine versus placebo. The CDR3 DNA follows: TGTGCCTGGCTAGGGGGACAGGGGGCCTACGAGCAGTACTTC. This sequence encodes CAWLGGQGAYEQYF.